This T cell receptor (beta chain) was retrieved from a study of T cell responses to AZD1222 COVID-19 vaccine. The study's findings and limits: Spike-specific TCR breadth and depth both grew after two AZD1222 doses. Among vaccine-associated CD4 TCRs, coverage spanned spike, with dominance at 160-218 and 743-854. There were mostly white British donors and more females than males, and clonal diversity was possibly underestimated.

Produced via immunoSEQ multiplex PCR; TCRdb's table is partial and in-frame only. The top ten clones hold about 4.6% of a sample with approximately 120,000 clones, 80% to 90% of them seen once. For this clone: Its antigen is as yet unknown.

V was clipped by 2 bases and J by 8 bases, with 16 bases between them. Germline assignment: CDR1 SGHDT and CDR2 YYEEEE. The CDR3 covers 14 residues. Second-dose schedules of about 4 or about 12 weeks were combined. Here the sequenced sample was peripheral blood, taken 28 days after the second AZD1222 dose. This clonotype was obtained from an adult who received the AZD1222 COVID-19 vaccine. This chain joins TRBV5-6 and TRBJ1-2, with D possibly being TRBD1 (5 bases). CDR3 sequence: CASSLWTPRVGYTF. The CDR3 DNA reads as TGTGCCAGCAGCTTATGGACACCTCGGGTCGGCTACACCTTC. Together with reference TRBV5-6 and TRBJ1-2, the CDR3 gives the full variable domain: DAGVTQSPTHLIKTRGQQVTLRCSPKSGHDTVSWYQQALGQGPQFIFQYYEEEERQRGNFPDRFSGHQFPNYSSELNVNALLLGDSALYLCASSLWTPRVGYTFGSGTRLTVV.